The clone carrying this TCR beta chain was found many times. Its antigen is undetermined. Time point specified: persistent/refractory GD, antithyroid drugs over 5 years with positive TRAb. The TCR library was prepared using RNA isolated from PBMCs. This sample was taken from a study of regulatory T cells in long-lasting Graves disease. Overall study context: Those with persistent Graves' disease had received antithyroid drugs for over 5 years with positive TSH receptor antibodies. Regarding the study as a whole: Lower TCR diversity was seen in persistent Graves' patients than in newly diagnosed ones.

Assembly of TCR beta libraries relied on iRepertoire HTBI primers together with Arm-PCR of CDR3 regions. TCRdb ran MiXCR on the multiplex PCR reads and lists one entry per CDR3 protein. Here the sample spans more than 350,000 distinct CDR3 sequences, under 25% being singletons. Trimming took 5 bases from V and 9 from J, leaving 13 bases between them. The CDR3 runs to 12 residues. In germline, CDR1 is MDHEN, CDR2 SYDVKM. V and J are TRBV28 and TRBJ1-1; D call uncertain. The specimen comprised peripheral blood mononuclear cells (PBMCs), sampled when the disease was refractory, from a patient treated with antithyroid drugs. The sequence was collected from a female donor with Graves disease. CDR3: CASSIPREKAFF. The DNA of the CDR3 is TGTGCCAGCAGTATACCGCGGGAAAAAGCTTTCTTT.